This is a list of T cell receptor beta chains from one sample in a study of radiation and T cells in renal cell carcinoma. Generated by immunoSEQ multiplex PCR, the TCRdb table keeps only in-frame clones and is missing some. This sample has about 100,000 clones, with roughly 82% found just once. This material consisted of blood, taken from a patient whose treatment included radiotherapy and nephrectomy. These receptors came from a man between 60 and 75 years old with renal cell carcinoma. Each CDR3 is given with its conserved first and last residue. Fields, in order: CDR3 DNA, CDR3 protein, D gene, J gene, V gene. A D gene is named only where the DNA matches it firmly.

cdr3_nt: TGTGCCAGTAGTAGGGCCGGGACAGACCAAGAGACCCAGTACTTC; cdr3_aa: CASSRAGTDQETQYF; d_call: TRBD1; j_call: TRBJ2-5; v_call: TRBV19
cdr3_nt: TGTGCCAGTAGCTCCCCGGGGGCGGCGGACCGTGTCTCCTACAATGAGCAGTTCTTC; cdr3_aa: CASSSPGAADRVSYNEQFF; d_call: NA; j_call: TRBJ2-1; v_call: TRBV19
cdr3_nt: TGTGCCAGCAGTTTAAACAGGGGAGCCAATCAGCCCCAGCATTTT; cdr3_aa: CASSLNRGANQPQHF; d_call: TRBD1; j_call: TRBJ1-5; v_call: TRBV2
cdr3_nt: TGTGCCAGTAGTACGACAGGGGACACTGAAGCTTTCTTT; cdr3_aa: CASSTTGDTEAFF; d_call: TRBD1; j_call: TRBJ1-1; v_call: TRBV19
cdr3_nt: TGCGCCAGCAGCTGGGGGGACGGAGCGTTCGGCATTCAGTACTTC; cdr3_aa: CASSWGDGAFGIQYF; d_call: NA; j_call: TRBJ2-4; v_call: TRBV5-1
cdr3_nt: TGTGCCAGCAGCTCCCGAGGGGGATCCAATCAGCCCCAGCATTTT; cdr3_aa: CASSSRGGSNQPQHF; d_call: NA; j_call: TRBJ1-5; v_call: TRBV7-2
cdr3_nt: TGTGCCAGCAGCGACATTAGCGGGAGGCTTCCCTACGAGCAGTACTTC; cdr3_aa: CASSDISGRLPYEQYF; d_call: TRBD2; j_call: TRBJ2-7; v_call: TRBV7-2
cdr3_nt: TGTGCCAGCAGCCCCCTACGTGGCTCCTACGAGCAGTACTTC; cdr3_aa: CASSPLRGSYEQYF; d_call: NA; j_call: TRBJ2-7; v_call: TRBV4-2
cdr3_nt: TGTGCCAGCAGTTTAAGGCCCCCGGGACAGGGTTGGGGCTACACCTTC; cdr3_aa: CASSLRPPGQGWGYTF; d_call: TRBD1; j_call: TRBJ1-2; v_call: TRBV27
cdr3_nt: TGTGCCAGCAGTTCGGACAGTCTTGAAAAACTGTTTTTT; cdr3_aa: CASSSDSLEKLFF; d_call: NA; j_call: TRBJ1-4; v_call: TRBV28